This T cell receptor beta chain originates from a study of shared clonotypes between healthy human individuals. The overall study: The cohort comprised a couple of women and three men. Their ages spanned 18 to 49 years.

Extraction of genomic DNA in unsorted samples used 100 million or so PBMCs. Study-level points and caveats: The diversity represented, both genetic and in exposure history, was limited by few donors.

On this clone itself: What it binds is unknown.

Study processing details: ImmunoSEQ yielded junction-only sequences lacking quality scores, so filtering differed. Repertoires were generated with immunoSEQ multiplex PCR, while TCRdb's copy carries only in-frame clones and drops some. D and trimming were read from the DNA, whereas the V and J calls and clone size are those reported in that table. This sample has 100,000 or so clones, with around 47% found just once. Per the germline V gene, CDR1 is SQVTM and CDR2 is ANQGSEA. The V end was cut by 7 bases, the J end by 3 bases, with 15 bases between. The CDR3 has 14 amino acids. The chain combines TRBV29-1 with TRBJ2-2; D remains ambiguous. The specimen sequenced was PBMCs. The TCR sequence derives from a woman in her thirties or forties in good health. Some clones in this sample may be carry-over from other donors' samples. This CDR3 reads CSARPSFDTGELFF. The CDR3 coding sequence is TGCAGCGCCCGCCCCAGTTTCGACACCGGGGAGCTGTTTTTT.